This T cell receptor beta chain was sequenced for a study of OX40 agonist ivuxolimab in advanced cancers. From germline, CDR1 is SNHLY and CDR2 FYNNEI. The CDR3 has 13 residues. V lost 9 bases to trimming and J lost 7 bases; unmatched junction nucleotides: 8. The table came from immunoSEQ multiplex PCR; TCRdb's copy has only in-frame clones and leaves some out. Among roughly 64,000 clones listed, around 84% were seen once. The sample in question was CD4+ or CD8+ T cells sorted from blood, obtained in a trial of the OX40 agonist ivuxolimab. V usage is TRBV2 and J usage is TRBJ1-4, with 7 bases aligning to TRBD1. This TCR was sampled from an adult with an advanced solid tumor such as melanoma, head and neck, liver or kidney cancer. DNA for the CDR3: TGTGCCAGTATGGGACAGAGGAGTGAAAAACTGTTTTTT. Encoded protein: CASMGQRSEKLFF.